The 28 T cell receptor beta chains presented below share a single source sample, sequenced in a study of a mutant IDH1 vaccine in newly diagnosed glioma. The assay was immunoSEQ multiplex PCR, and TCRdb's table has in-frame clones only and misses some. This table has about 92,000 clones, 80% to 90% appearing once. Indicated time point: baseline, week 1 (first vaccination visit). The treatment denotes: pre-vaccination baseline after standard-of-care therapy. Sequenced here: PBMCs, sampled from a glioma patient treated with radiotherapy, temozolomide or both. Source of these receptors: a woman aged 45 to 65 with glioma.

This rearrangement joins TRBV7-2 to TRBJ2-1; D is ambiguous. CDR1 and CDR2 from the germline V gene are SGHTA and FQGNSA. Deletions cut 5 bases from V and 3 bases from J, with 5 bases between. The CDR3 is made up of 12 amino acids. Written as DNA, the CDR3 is TGTGCCAGCAGCCCCTTCTACAATGAGCAGTTCTTC. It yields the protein CASSPFYNEQFF.

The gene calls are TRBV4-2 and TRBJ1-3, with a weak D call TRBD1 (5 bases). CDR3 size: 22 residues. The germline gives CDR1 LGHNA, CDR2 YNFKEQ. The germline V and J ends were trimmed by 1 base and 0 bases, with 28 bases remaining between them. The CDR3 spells CASSQAPALRQSSLSSGNTIYF. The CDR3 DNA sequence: TGTGCCAGCAGCCAAGCGCCTGCCCTTAGACAGTCCTCTCTGAGCTCTGGAAACACCATATATTTT.

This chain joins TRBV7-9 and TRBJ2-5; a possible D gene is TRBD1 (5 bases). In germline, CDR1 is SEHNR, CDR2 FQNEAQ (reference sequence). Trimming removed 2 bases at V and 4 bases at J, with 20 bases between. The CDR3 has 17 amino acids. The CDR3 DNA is TGTGCCAGCAGCTTAAGTGGGGCCATACCTGGGGCAGAGACCCAGTACTTC. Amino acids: CASSLSGAIPGAETQYF. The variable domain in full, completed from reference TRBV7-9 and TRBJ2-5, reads DTGVSQNPRHKITKRGQNVTFRCDPISEHNRLYWYRQTLGQGPEFLTYFQNEAQLEKSRLLSDRFSAERPKGSFSTLEIQRTEQGDSAMYLCASSLSGAIPGAETQYFGPGTRLLVL.

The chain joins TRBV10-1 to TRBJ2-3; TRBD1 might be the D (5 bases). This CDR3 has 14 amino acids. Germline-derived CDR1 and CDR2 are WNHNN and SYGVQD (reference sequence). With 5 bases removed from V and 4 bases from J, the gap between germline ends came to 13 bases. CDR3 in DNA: TGCGCCAGCAGTCTTGACAGCCGCGCAGATACGCAGTATTTT. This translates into CASSLDSRADTQYF.

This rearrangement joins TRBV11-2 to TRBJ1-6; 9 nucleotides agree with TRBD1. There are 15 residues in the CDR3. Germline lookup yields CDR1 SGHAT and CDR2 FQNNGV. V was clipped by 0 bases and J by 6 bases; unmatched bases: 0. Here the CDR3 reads CASSLETGGNSPLHF. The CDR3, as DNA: TGTGCCAGCAGCTTAGAGACAGGGGGTAATTCACCCCTCCACTTT. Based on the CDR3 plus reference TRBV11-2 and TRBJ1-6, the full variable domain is EAGVAQSPRYKIIEKRQSVAFWCNPISGHATLYWYQQILGQGPKLLIQFQNNGVVDDSQLPKDRFSAERLKGVDSTLKIQPAKLEDSAVYLCASSLETGGNSPLHFGNGTRLTVT.

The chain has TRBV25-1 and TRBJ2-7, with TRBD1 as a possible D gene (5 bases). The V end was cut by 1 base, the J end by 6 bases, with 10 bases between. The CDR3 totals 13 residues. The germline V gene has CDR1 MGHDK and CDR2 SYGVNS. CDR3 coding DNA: TGTGCCAGCAGTGAATTCGAGCAGGGCGAGCAGTACTTC. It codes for CASSEFEQGEQYF.

CDR3 residues: CASSPFGGAYGYTF. CDR3 in DNA: TGTGCCAGCAGTCCGTTTGGGGGGGCCTATGGCTACACCTTC. J is TRBJ1-2 and V is TRBV5-4; D might be TRBD1 (6 bases). CDR1 and CDR2 from the germline V gene are SGHNT and YYREEE (reference sequence). The CDR3 extends over 14 amino acids. V lost 5 bases, J lost 4 bases, and 15 bases lay in between.

The CDR3 DNA reads TGTGCCAGCAGCCCCCGGGACAGGGCCGACAATGAGCAGTTCTTC. It translates to CASSPRDRADNEQFF. V is TRBV9 and J is TRBJ2-1; 9 nucleotides match TRBD1. CDR1 is SGDLS, CDR2 YYNGEE, per germline. Trimming cost V 4 bases and J 5 bases; bases outside gene matches: 7. The CDR3 sequence is 15 residues long.

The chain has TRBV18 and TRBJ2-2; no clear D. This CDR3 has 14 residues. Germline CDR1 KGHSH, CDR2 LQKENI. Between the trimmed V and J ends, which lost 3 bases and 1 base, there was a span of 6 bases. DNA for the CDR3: TGTGCCAGCTCACCGGACCAGAACACCGGGGAGCTGTTTTTT. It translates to CASSPDQNTGELFF.

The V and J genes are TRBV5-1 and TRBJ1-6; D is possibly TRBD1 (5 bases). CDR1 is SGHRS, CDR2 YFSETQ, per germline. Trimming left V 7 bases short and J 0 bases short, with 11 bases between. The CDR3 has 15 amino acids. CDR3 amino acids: CASGTQSSYNSPLHF. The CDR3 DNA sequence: TGCGCCAGCGGGACGCAGAGCTCCTATAATTCACCCCTCCACTTT.

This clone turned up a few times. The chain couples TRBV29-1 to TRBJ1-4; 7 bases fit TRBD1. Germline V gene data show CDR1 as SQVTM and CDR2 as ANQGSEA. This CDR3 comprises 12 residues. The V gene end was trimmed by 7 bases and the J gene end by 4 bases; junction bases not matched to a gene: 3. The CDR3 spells CSGTGVNEKLFF. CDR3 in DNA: TGCAGCGGGACAGGCGTTAATGAAAAACTGTTTTTT. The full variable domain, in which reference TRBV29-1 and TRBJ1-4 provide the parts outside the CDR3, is SAVISQKPSRDICQRGTSLTIQCQVDSQVTMMFWYRQQPGQSLTLIATANQGSEATYESGFVIDKFPISRPNLTFSTLTVSNMSPEDSSIYLCSGTGVNEKLFFGSGTQLSVL.

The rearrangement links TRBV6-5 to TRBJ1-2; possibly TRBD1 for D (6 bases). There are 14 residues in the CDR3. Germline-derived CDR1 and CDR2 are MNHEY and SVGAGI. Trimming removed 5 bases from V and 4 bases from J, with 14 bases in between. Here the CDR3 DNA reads TGTGCCAGCAGTCCCGCCAGGACAGCCTATGGCTACACCTTC. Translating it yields CASSPARTAYGYTF.

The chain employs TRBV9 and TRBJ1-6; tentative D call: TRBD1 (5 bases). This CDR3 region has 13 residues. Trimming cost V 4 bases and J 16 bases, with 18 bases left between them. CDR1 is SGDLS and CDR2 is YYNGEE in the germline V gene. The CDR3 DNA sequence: TGTGCCAGCAGCACTGGACCGATGCGGACACTCCACTTT. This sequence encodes CASSTGPMRTLHF.

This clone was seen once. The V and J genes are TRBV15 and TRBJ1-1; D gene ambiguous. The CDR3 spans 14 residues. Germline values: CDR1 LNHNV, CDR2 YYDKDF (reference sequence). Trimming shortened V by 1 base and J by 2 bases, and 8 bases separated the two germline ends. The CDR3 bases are TGTGCCACCAGCAGAGCGGGCAGTAACACTGAAGCTTTCTTT. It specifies CATSRAGSNTEAFF.

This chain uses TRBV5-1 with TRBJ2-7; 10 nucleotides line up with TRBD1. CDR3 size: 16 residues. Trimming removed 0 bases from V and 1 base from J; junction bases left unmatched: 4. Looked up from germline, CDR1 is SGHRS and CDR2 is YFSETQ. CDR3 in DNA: TGCGCCAGCAGCTTGGGAGGGACAGGGGCGTCCTACGAGCAGTACTTC. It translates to CASSLGGTGASYEQYF.

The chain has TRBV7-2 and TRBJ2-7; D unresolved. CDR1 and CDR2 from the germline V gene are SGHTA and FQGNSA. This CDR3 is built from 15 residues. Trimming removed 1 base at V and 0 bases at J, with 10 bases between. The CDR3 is CASSLGPTSSYEQYF. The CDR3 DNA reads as TGTGCCAGCAGCTTAGGGCCGACTTCCTCCTACGAGCAGTACTTC.

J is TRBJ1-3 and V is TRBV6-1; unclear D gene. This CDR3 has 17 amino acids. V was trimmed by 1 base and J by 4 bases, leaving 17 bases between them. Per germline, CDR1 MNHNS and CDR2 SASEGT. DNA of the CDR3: TGTGCCAGCAGTGAAGGATTTGGCTCAGGCCCGGGAAACACCATATATTTT. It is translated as CASSEGFGSGPGNTIYF.

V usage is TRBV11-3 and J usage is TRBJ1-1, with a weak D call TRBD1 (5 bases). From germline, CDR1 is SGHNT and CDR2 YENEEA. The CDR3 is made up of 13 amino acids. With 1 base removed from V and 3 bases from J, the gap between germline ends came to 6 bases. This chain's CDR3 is CASSLGGDTEAFF. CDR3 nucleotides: TGTGCCAGCAGCTTAGGAGGGGACACTGAAGCTTTCTTT. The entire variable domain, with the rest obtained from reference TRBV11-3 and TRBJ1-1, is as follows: EAGVVQSPRYKIIEKKQPVAFWCNPISGHNTLYWYLQNLGQGPELLIRYENEEAVDDSQLPKDRFSAERLKGVDSTLKIQPAELGDSAVYLCASSLGGDTEAFFGQGTRLTVV.

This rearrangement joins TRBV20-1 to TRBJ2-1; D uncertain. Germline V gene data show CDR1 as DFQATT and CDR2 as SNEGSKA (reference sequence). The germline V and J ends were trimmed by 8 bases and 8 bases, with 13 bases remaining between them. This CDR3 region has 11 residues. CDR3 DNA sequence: TGCAGTACCAAGATATCCTATGAGCAGTTCTTC. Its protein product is CSTKISYEQFF.

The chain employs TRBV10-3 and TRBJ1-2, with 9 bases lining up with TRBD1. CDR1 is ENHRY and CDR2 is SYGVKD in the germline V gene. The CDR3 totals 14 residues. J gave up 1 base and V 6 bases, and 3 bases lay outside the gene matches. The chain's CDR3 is CAIRPGQGNYGYTF. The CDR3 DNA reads TGTGCCATCAGACCGGGACAGGGTAACTATGGCTACACCTTC.

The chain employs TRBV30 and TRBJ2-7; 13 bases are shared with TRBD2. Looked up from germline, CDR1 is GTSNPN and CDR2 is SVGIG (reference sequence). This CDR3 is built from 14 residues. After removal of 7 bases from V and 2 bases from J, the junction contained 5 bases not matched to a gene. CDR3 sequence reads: CASRTSGGPYEQYF. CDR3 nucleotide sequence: TGTGCCTCGCGGACTAGCGGGGGCCCCTACGAGCAGTACTTC.

CDR3 amino acids: CASREGQNNEQFF. CDR3 bases: TGTGCCAGCAGAGAAGGACAGAACAATGAGCAGTTCTTC. J is TRBJ2-1 and V is TRBV6-5; D perhaps matches TRBD1 (6 bases). CDR1 and CDR2 from the germline V gene are MNHEY and SVGAGI. This CDR3 has 13 residues. V lost 6 bases and J lost 5, with 11 bases in between.

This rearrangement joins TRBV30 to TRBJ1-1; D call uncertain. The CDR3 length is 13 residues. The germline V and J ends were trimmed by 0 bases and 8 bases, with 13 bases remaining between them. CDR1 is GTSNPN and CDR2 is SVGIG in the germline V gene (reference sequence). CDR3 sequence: CAWSVQGLGEAFF. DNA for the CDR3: TGTGCCTGGAGTGTACAAGGGCTGGGCGAAGCTTTCTTT.

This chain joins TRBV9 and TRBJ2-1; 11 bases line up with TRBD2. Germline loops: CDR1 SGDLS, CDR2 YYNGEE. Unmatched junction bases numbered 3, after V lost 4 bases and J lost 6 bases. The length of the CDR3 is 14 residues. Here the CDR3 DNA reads TGTGCCAGCAGCCTAGGGACTAGCGGCAATGAGCAGTTCTTC. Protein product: CASSLGTSGNEQFF.

The CDR3 is CASSPEGHYYEQYF. The CDR3 DNA reads as TGTGCCAGCAGTCCCGAAGGTCATTATTACGAGCAGTACTTC. The chain couples TRBV7-6 to TRBJ2-7, with unresolved D. The CDR3 runs 14 residues. Trimming removed 6 bases at V and 4 bases at J, with 16 bases between. Germline-derived CDR1 and CDR2 are SGHVS and FNYEAQ.

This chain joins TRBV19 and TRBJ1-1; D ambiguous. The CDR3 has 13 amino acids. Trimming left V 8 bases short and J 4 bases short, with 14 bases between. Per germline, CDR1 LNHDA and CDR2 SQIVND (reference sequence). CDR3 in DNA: TGTGCCAGTTCTCTCGCCTCGAGCACTGAAGCTTTCTTT. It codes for CASSLASSTEAFF.

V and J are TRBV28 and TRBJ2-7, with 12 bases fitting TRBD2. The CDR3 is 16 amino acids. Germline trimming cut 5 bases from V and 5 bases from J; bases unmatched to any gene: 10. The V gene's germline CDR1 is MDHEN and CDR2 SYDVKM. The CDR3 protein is CASSPRGLAGINEQYF. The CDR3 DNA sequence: TGTGCCAGCAGTCCCCGGGGACTAGCGGGCATCAACGAGCAGTACTTC.

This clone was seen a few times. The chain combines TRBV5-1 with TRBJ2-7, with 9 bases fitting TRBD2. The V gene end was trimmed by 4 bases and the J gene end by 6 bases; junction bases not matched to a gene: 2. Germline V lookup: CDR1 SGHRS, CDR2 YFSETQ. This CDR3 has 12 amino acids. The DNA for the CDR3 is TGCGCCAGCAGCACAGCGGGGGGCGAGCAGTACTTC. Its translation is CASSTAGGEQYF.